The 31 T cell receptor beta chains given below trace back to one sample, sequenced in a study of PD-1 blockade in classical Hodgkin lymphoma (TCRdb year 2020). In light of the paper, this sample's time point label describes: cycle 4 day 1 (C4D1), after 5 to 7 weeks of nivolumab. Every trial patient had relapsed following autologous stem cell transplantation, and prior brentuximab vedotin exposure was what differed among cohorts A, B and C. The library was made by the immunoSEQ multiplex PCR assay. Sourced from immuneACCESS, this table was stored by TCRdb with only in-frame sequences that have V and J called. A share of the clones is absent; for the studies checked, an unresolved V gene accounts for under half, and the remainder has no known explanation. The sample table holds 15,000 to 20,000 clones, of which 80% to 90% were seen once. The biggest ten clones account for roughly 12% of the sample.

The source material was peripheral blood mononuclear cells (PBMCs), sampled before the fourth cycle of nivolumab. The receptor set was obtained from a human donor with classical Hodgkin lymphoma.

V is TRBV7-8 and J is TRBJ2-5; D could derive from TRBD1 or TRBD2 (5 bases each). This CDR3 comprises 14 residues. Trimming left V 7 bases short and J 2 bases short, with 14 bases between. CDR1 and CDR2 (germline): SGHVS, FQNEAQ. The CDR3 reads CASKHRDGQETQYF. DNA for the CDR3: TGTGCCAGCAAACACCGGGACGGGCAAGAGACCCAGTACTTC.

This chain connects TRBV7-2 to TRBJ2-2; 14 positions match TRBD2. The length of the CDR3 is 17 residues. J gave up 7 bases and V 3 bases, and 7 bases lay outside the gene matches. Germline CDR1 and CDR2: SGHTA and FQGNSA. The CDR3 DNA is TGTGCCAGCAGCTTGTCCGGGACTAGCGGGGGTGGCGGGGAGCTGTTTTTT. Translation gives CASSLSGTSGGGGELFF.

V gene TRBV7-9 combines with J gene TRBJ2-7, with 9 bases fitting TRBD2. The V and J ends lost 1 base and 6 bases, in that order; junction bases with no gene match: 7. Per the germline V gene, CDR1 is SEHNR and CDR2 is FQNEAQ (reference sequence). This CDR3 comprises 15 residues. The CDR3 loop reads CASSLDLTSGSEQYF. The CDR3 nucleotides are TGTGCCAGCAGCTTAGATTTGACTAGCGGAAGCGAGCAGTACTTC.

This clone was seen a single time. The V and J genes are TRBV5-4 and TRBJ2-2; 13 positions match TRBD2. The CDR3 has 16 residues. Germline trimming cut 4 bases from V and 4 bases from J; bases unmatched to any gene: 4. Germline loops: CDR1 SGHNT, CDR2 YYREEE (reference sequence). The CDR3 DNA reads as TGTGCCAGCAGCCCGGGACTAGCGGGGTTCACCGGGGAGCTGTTTTTT. Its protein product is CASSPGLAGFTGELFF.

The genes are TRBV27 and TRBJ1-5; 10 bases align to TRBD1. The J segment lost 6 bases and the V segment lost 6 bases, leaving 5 bases of the junction unmatched. The CDR3 loop spans 14 amino acids. In germline, CDR1 is MNHEY, CDR2 SMNVEV (reference sequence). The CDR3 here is CASSSGTGVQPQHF. As DNA, the CDR3 is TGTGCCAGCAGCAGCGGGACAGGGGTTCAGCCCCAGCATTTT.

This chain's CDR3 is CASSPLPGVYGYTF. CDR3 coding DNA: TGTGCCAGCAGCCCGCTGCCAGGGGTTTATGGCTACACCTTC. This chain joins TRBV14 and TRBJ1-2, with D maybe TRBD1 (6 bases). The V gene's germline CDR1 is SGHDN and CDR2 FVKESK. The CDR3 is made up of 14 amino acids. Trimming shortened V by 4 bases and J by 5 bases, and 14 bases separated the two germline ends.

The V call is TRBV5-1, the J call TRBJ1-1; no reliable D call. The germline V gene has CDR1 SGHRS and CDR2 YFSETQ. The CDR3 runs 13 residues. Trimming pared 3 bases from V and 4 bases from J, leaving 10 bases between. This chain's CDR3 is CASSSLGVTEAFF. CDR3 DNA: TGCGCCAGCAGCTCCCTGGGAGTCACTGAAGCTTTCTTT.

This chain uses TRBV27 with TRBJ1-2; 8 bases agree with TRBD1. The germline gives CDR1 MNHEY, CDR2 SMNVEV (reference sequence). The CDR3 is 14 residues long. V was clipped by 8 bases and J by 4 bases; unmatched bases: 9. The DNA for the CDR3 is TGTGCCAGCTCGCCGGGACAGGAAACCTATGGCTACACCTTC. This encodes CASSPGQETYGYTF.

CDR3 bases: TGTGCCAGCAGGGGCAGCGCTAGCACAGATACGCAGTATTTT. Protein sequence: CASRGSASTDTQYF. This chain links TRBV9 with TRBJ2-3; D gene uncertain. Germline V gene sequence: CDR1 SGDLS, CDR2 YYNGEE. V was shortened by 5 bases and J by 0 bases, with 10 bases between the two germline ends. This CDR3 spans 14 amino acids.

The V call is TRBV6-6, the J call TRBJ2-3; D is unresolved. The CDR3 has 14 residues. Trimming removed 2 bases at V and 3 bases at J, with 9 bases between. Germline V CDR1 and CDR2: MNHNY, SVGAGI (reference sequence). Here the CDR3 DNA reads TGTGCCAGCAGTTACCAGCAGTGGACAGATACGCAGTATTTT. This gives the protein CASSYQQWTDTQYF.

The chain carries TRBV15 and TRBJ1-5; D gene ambiguous. The CDR3 totals 13 residues. Trimming removed 1 base from V and 6 bases from J, with 7 bases in between. From germline, CDR1 is LNHNV and CDR2 YYDKDF (reference sequence). DNA of the CDR3: TGTGCCACCAGCAGAGTTCAGCGTCAGCCCCAGCATTTT. It encodes CATSRVQRQPQHF.

The chain has TRBV5-4 and TRBJ2-3; 8 bases line up with TRBD2. V trimming: 2 bases; J trimming: 4 bases; junction bases outside the gene matches: 6. Germline V gene sequence: CDR1 SGHNT, CDR2 YYREEE (reference sequence). This CDR3 is built from 15 residues. CDR3 DNA sequence: TGTGCCAGCAGCTTAGGAGCGGGGGAGGCAGATACGCAGTATTTT. Its protein is CASSLGAGEADTQYF.

This chain links TRBV4-3 with TRBJ1-4; 11 nucleotides agree with TRBD1. V lost 1 base to trimming and J lost 10 bases; unmatched junction nucleotides: 8. This CDR3 spans 16 amino acids. Germline loops: CDR1 LGHNA, CDR2 YSLEER. CDR3 loop: CASSQASGTGGAKLFF. Here the CDR3 DNA reads TGCGCCAGCAGCCAAGCTTCCGGGACAGGGGGGGCAAAACTGTTTTTT.

The rearrangement joins TRBV5-1 to TRBJ2-7; 12 bases line up with TRBD2. The CDR3 length is 15 residues. The germline gives CDR1 SGHRS, CDR2 YFSETQ. The J segment lost 7 bases and the V segment lost 3 bases, leaving 8 bases of the junction unmatched. The CDR3 here is CASSSGLAGNGEQYF. The CDR3 coding sequence is TGCGCCAGCAGCTCTGGACTAGCGGGGAATGGTGAGCAGTACTTC.

Regarding this clone: The junction and the germline gene differ at one end; a read error may be behind it. The V call is TRBV2, the J call TRBJ1-2; D is perhaps TRBD1 (5 bases). Germline CDR1 SNHLY, CDR2 FYNNEI. The CDR3 runs to 13 residues. The CDR3: CACRDLNNYGYTF. The CDR3 DNA reads TGTGCCTGCAGGGATCTGAATAACTATGGCTACACCTTC.

This clone has only one observation. This chain joins TRBV20-1 and TRBJ1-4; D gene ambiguous. CDR3 length equals 11 residues. Germline loops: CDR1 DFQATT, CDR2 SNEGSKA (reference sequence). CDR3 DNA: TGCGCCCCCGTGGCTAATGAAAAACTGTTTTTT. Encoded protein: CAPVANEKLFF.

V gene TRBV10-2 combines with J gene TRBJ1-4, with D unclear. From germline, CDR1 is WSHSY and CDR2 SAAADI. V was shortened by 8 bases and J by 8 bases, with 15 bases between the two germline ends. The CDR3 is made up of 13 amino acids. CDR3 residues: CASRDPLGEKLFF. The DNA of the CDR3 is TGCGCCAGCCGGGATCCCCTAGGGGAAAAACTGTTTTTT.

J is TRBJ1-6 and V is TRBV6-1; TRBD1 aligns across 12 bases. V gave up 8 bases and J gave up 7 bases; unmatched junction bases: 0. CDR1 and CDR2 from the germline V gene are MNHNS and SASEGT. The CDR3 sequence is 13 residues long. The CDR3 loop reads CASGTGGNSPLHF. CDR3 DNA: TGTGCCAGCGGGACAGGGGGCAATTCACCCCTCCACTTT.

The V gene is TRBV7-9, the J gene TRBJ1-2, with a tentative D call TRBD1 (5 bases). The V gene lost 2 bases and the J gene lost 7 bases, with 14 bases spanning the gap. In germline, CDR1 is SEHNR, CDR2 FQNEAQ (reference sequence). The CDR3 is 14 amino acids. The DNA for the CDR3 is TGTGCCAGCAGCTTAAGCCAGGGAGAGGTTGGCTACACCTTC. Amino acid sequence: CASSLSQGEVGYTF.

The chain links TRBV6-6 to TRBJ2-5; D tentatively fits TRBD1 or TRBD2 (5 bases each). Germline loops: CDR1 MNHNY, CDR2 SVGAGI (reference sequence). Trimming removed 7 bases from V and 5 bases from J, with 20 bases in between. There are 15 residues in the CDR3. The CDR3 protein is CASTTGLGVGETQYF. The CDR3 nucleotides are TGTGCCAGCACCACGGGGCTCGGAGTGGGGGAGACCCAGTACTTC.

This clone was observed a handful of times. The gene calls are TRBV13 and TRBJ2-2, with D unclear. This CDR3 contains 12 residues. Trimming took off 4 bases at V and 5 bases at J, with 5 bases between the two ends. From germline, CDR1 is PRHDT and CDR2 FYEKMQ (reference sequence). The CDR3 is CASSSLTGELFF. CDR3 in DNA: TGTGCCAGCAGCTCGTTAACCGGGGAGCTGTTTTTT.

This chain connects TRBV6-1 to TRBJ2-1, with D uncertain. The V gene's germline CDR1 is MNHNS and CDR2 SASEGT. The CDR3 runs to 15 residues. V was shortened by 6 bases and J by 0 bases, with 12 bases between the two germline ends. CDR3 loop: CASRVAVSSYNEQFF. The CDR3 nucleotides are TGTGCCAGCAGGGTGGCGGTTAGCTCCTACAATGAGCAGTTCTTC.

The chain recombines TRBV2 with TRBJ1-4; weak D call: TRBD1 (6 bases). This CDR3 has 15 residues. Germline values: CDR1 SNHLY, CDR2 FYNNEI. The germline V and J ends were trimmed by 2 bases and 7 bases, with 14 bases remaining between them. CDR3 loop: CASSEQQGRSEKLFF. Written as DNA, the CDR3 is TGTGCCAGCAGTGAACAACAGGGAAGGTCTGAAAAACTGTTTTTT. The full variable domain, with the rest looked up from reference TRBV2 and TRBJ1-4, is EPEVTQTPSHQVTQMGQEVILRCVPISNHLYFYWYRQILGQKVEFLVSFYNNEISEKSEIFDDQFSVERPDGSNFTLKIRSTKLEDSAMYFCASSEQQGRSEKLFFGSGTQLSVL.

The chain has TRBV19 and TRBJ2-3; D gene unclear. The V gene's germline CDR1 is LNHDA and CDR2 SQIVND (reference sequence). CDR3 size: 16 residues. Deletions cut 9 bases from V and 1 base from J, with 20 bases between. The CDR3 coding sequence is TGTGCCAGCCGGAAAAGACTGCAAGGAGGCACAGATACGCAGTATTTT. Amino acids: CASRKRLQGGTDTQYF.

This chain joins TRBV5-1 and TRBJ2-5, with TRBD1 matching 8 bases. This CDR3 comprises 15 residues. From germline, CDR1 is SGHRS and CDR2 YFSETQ. V lost 6 bases to trimming and J lost 2 bases; unmatched junction nucleotides: 9. DNA of the CDR3: TGCGCCAGCAATACCGGGACAGGCTCACAAGAGACCCAGTACTTC. It specifies CASNTGTGSQETQYF.

The chain is built from TRBV10-3 and TRBJ1-1; 7 bases line up with TRBD1. The CDR3 length is 12 residues. The J segment lost 6 bases and the V segment lost 9 bases, leaving 7 bases of the junction unmatched. CDR1 and CDR2 (germline): ENHRY, SYGVKD. The CDR3 here is CAIGPTGAEAFF. The CDR3 bases are TGTGCCATTGGTCCCACAGGGGCTGAAGCTTTCTTT.

Here the CDR3 reads CASSSRDSYYSNQPQHF. The CDR3 coding sequence is TGTGCCAGCAGCTCAAGGGACAGCTACTATAGCAATCAGCCCCAGCATTTT. This rearrangement joins TRBV11-3 to TRBJ1-5, with 7 nucleotides matching TRBD1. CDR3 length: 17 residues. J was trimmed by 0 bases and V by 4 bases; bases with no gene match: 9. Germline CDR1 and CDR2: SGHNT and YENEEA. Supplemented by reference TRBV11-3 and TRBJ1-5, the full variable domain reads EAGVVQSPRYKIIEKKQPVAFWCNPISGHNTLYWYLQNLGQGPELLIRYENEEAVDDSQLPKDRFSAERLKGVDSTLKIQPAELGDSAVYLCASSSRDSYYSNQPQHFGDGTRLSIL.

The table lists this clone with a few counts. V is TRBV5-1 and J is TRBJ2-5; a weak D match, TRBD2 (5 bases). This CDR3 is built from 14 residues. The V and J ends lost 2 bases and 1 base respectively, with 9 bases between them. CDR1 and CDR2 (germline): SGHRS, YFSETQ. The CDR3 region has the DNA TGCGCCAGCAGCTTAGTCAGCGGCCAAGAGACCCAGTACTTC. Protein sequence: CASSLVSGQETQYF.

The gene calls are TRBV18 and TRBJ2-7, with TRBD1 matching 9 bases. The ends lost 0 bases at V and 6 bases at J; junction bases unmatched: 6. Germline CDR1 is KGHSH and CDR2 is LQKENI. The CDR3 has 15 residues. CDR3 sequence (DNA): TGTGCCAGCTCACCACCAGGGACAGGGCAGGGCGAGCAGTACTTC. Its protein is CASSPPGTGQGEQYF.

J is TRBJ1-6 and V is TRBV6-5; the match to TRBD1 covers 8 bases. J gave up 9 bases and V 6 bases, and 10 bases lay outside the gene matches. Germline V CDR1 and CDR2: MNHEY, SVGAGI. The CDR3 spans 15 residues. CDR3 sequence reads: CASRQTGEQGSPLHF. CDR3 DNA: TGTGCCAGCAGGCAGACAGGGGAACAGGGTTCACCCCTCCACTTT.

V and J are TRBV4-2 and TRBJ1-5; D is ambiguous. The length of the CDR3 is 13 residues. The V and J ends lost 0 bases and 5 bases respectively, with 5 bases between them. Germline V gene data show CDR1 as LGHNA and CDR2 as YNFKEQ. The CDR3 DNA reads TGTGCCAGCAGCCAAGACCCGGATCAGCCCCAGCATTTT. It is translated as CASSQDPDQPQHF.